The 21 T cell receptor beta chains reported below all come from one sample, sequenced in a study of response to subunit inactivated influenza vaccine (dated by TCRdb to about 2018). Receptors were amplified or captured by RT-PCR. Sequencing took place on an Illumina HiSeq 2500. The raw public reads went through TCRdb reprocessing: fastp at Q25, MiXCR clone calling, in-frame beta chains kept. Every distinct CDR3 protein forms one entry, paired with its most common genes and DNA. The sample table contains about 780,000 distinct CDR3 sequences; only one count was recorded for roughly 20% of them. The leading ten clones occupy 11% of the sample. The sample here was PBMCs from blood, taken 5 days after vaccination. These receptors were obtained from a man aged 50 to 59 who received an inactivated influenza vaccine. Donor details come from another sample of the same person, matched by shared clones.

CDR3 in amino acids: CASSTGGILEQFF. As DNA, the CDR3 is TGTGCCAGCAGTACGGGGGGGATATTAGAGCAGTTCTTC. The chain has TRBV12-3 or TRBV12-4 and TRBJ2-1; TRBD2 matches 8 bases. The CDR3 is 13 amino acids. V lost 5 bases, J lost 10 bases, and 7 bases stayed unmatched.

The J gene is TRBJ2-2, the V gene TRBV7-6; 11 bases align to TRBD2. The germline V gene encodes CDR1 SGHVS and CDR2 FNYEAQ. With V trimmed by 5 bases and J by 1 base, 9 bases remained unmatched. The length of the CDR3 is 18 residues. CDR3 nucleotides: TGTGCCAGCAGCCCATATGGGCTAGCGGGAGGGAACACCGGGGAGCTGTTTTTT. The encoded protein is CASSPYGLAGGNTGELFF.

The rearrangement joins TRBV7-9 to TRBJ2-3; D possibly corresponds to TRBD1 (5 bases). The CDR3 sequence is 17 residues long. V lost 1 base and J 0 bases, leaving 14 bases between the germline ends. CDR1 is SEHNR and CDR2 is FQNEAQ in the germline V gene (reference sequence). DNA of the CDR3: TGTGCCAGCAGCTTAGGCCAGGGAAGATCTAGCACAGATACGCAGTATTTT. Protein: CASSLGQGRSSTDTQYF.

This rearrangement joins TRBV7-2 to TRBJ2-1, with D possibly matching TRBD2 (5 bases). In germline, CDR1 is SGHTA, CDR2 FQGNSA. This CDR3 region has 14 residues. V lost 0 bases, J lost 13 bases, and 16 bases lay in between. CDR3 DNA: TGTGCCAGCAGCTTAGCAGCGGCTGGGCTCTTACAGTTCTTC. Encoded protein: CASSLAAAGLLQFF.

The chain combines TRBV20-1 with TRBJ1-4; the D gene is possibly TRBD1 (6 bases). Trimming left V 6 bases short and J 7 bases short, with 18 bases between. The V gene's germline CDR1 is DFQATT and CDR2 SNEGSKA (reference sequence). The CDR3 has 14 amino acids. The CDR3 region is CSAATRGAAEKLFF. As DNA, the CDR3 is TGCAGTGCCGCCACCAGGGGCGCGGCTGAAAAACTGTTTTTT.

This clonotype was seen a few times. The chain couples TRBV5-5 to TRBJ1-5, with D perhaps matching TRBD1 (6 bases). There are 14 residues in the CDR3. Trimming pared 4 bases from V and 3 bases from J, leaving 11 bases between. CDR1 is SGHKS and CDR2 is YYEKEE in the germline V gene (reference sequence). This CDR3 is CASSAGTHNQPQHF. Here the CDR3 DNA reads TGTGCCAGCAGCGCCGGGACACACAATCAGCCCCAGCATTTT.

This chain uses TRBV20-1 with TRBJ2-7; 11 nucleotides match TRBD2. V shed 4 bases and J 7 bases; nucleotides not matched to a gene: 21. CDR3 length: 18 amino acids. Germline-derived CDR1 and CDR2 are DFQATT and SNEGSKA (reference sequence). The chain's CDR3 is CSAKPLVGTSGSPIEQYF. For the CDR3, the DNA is TGCAGTGCTAAACCACTGGTAGGAACTAGCGGGAGTCCCATAGAGCAGTACTTC.

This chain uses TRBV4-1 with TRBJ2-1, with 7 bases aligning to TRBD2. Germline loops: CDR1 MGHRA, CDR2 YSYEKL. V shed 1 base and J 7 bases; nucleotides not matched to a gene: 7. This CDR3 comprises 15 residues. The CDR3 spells CASSQGLADSNEQFF. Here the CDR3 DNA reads TGCGCCAGCAGCCAAGGCCTAGCGGATAGTAATGAGCAGTTCTTC.

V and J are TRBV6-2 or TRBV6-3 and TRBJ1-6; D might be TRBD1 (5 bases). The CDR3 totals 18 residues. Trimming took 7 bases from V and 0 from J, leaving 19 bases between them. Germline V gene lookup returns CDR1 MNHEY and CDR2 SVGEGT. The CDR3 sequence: CASNSPWGESSYNSPLHF. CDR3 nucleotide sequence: TGTGCCAGCAACTCGCCGTGGGGGGAGAGCTCCTATAATTCACCCCTCCACTTT.

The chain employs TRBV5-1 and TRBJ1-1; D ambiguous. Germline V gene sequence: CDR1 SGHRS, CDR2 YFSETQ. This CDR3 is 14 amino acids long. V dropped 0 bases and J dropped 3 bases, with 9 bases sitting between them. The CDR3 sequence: CASSLEATYTEAFF. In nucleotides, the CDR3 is TGCGCCAGCAGCTTGGAGGCCACCTACACTGAAGCTTTCTTT.

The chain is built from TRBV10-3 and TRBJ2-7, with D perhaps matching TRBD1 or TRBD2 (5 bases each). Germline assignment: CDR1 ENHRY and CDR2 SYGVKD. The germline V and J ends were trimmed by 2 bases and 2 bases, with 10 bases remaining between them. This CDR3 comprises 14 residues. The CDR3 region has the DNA TGTGCCATCAGTGAGGGGGGTATCACCTACGAGCAGTACTTC. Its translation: CAISEGGITYEQYF.

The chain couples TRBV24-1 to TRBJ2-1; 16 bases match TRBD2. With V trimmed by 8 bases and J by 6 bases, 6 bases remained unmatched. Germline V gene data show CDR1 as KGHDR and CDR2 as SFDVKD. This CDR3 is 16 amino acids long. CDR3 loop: CATTGTSGRVFNEQFF. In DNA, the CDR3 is TGTGCCACCACCGGGACTAGCGGGAGGGTGTTCAATGAGCAGTTCTTC.

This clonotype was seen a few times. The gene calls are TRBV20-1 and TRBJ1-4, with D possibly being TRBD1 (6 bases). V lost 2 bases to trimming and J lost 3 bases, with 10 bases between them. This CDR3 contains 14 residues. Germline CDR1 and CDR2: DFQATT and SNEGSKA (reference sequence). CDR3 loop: CSARPGAANEKLFF. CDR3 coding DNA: TGCAGTGCTAGACCGGGGGCGGCTAATGAAAAACTGTTTTTT.

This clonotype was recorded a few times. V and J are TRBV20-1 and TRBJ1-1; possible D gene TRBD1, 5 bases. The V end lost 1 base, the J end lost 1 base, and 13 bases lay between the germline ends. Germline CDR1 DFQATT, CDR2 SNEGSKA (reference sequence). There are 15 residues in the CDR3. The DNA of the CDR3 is TGCAGTGCTAGAGGGGGGTGGGCGCCGAACACTGAAGCTTTCTTT. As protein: CSARGGWAPNTEAFF.

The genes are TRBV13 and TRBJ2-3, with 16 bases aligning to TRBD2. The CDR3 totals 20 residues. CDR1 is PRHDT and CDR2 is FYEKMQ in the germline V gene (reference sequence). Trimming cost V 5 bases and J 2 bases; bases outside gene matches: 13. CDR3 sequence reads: CASSPQPGTSGRADTDTQYF. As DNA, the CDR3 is TGTGCCAGCAGCCCGCAGCCCGGGACTAGCGGGAGGGCCGACACAGATACGCAGTATTTT.

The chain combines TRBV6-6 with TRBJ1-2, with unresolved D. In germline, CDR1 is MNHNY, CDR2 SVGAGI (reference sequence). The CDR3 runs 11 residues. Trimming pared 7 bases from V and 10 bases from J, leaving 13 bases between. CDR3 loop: CASTTGVTYTF. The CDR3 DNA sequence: TGTGCCAGCACCACTGGGGTAACCTACACCTTC.

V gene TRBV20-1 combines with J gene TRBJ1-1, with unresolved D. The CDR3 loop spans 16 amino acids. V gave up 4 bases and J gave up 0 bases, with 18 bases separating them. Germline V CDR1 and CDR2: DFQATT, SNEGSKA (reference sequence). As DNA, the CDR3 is TGCAGTGCTATCCCACTTTCAGAACACTTGAACACTGAAGCTTTCTTT. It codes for CSAIPLSEHLNTEAFF.

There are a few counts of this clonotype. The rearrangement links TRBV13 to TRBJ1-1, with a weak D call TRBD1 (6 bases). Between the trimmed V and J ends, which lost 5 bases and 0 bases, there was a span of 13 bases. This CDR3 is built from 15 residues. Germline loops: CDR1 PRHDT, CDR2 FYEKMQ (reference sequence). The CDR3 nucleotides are TGTGCCAGCAGCCCGATCGGGGGCTTGAACACTGAAGCTTTCTTT. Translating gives CASSPIGGLNTEAFF. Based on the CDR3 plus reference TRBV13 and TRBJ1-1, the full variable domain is AAGVIQSPRHLIKEKRETATLKCYPIPRHDTVYWYQQGPGQDPQFLISFYEKMQSDKGSIPDRFSAQQFSDYHSELNMSSLELGDSALYFCASSPIGGLNTEAFFGQGTRLTVV.

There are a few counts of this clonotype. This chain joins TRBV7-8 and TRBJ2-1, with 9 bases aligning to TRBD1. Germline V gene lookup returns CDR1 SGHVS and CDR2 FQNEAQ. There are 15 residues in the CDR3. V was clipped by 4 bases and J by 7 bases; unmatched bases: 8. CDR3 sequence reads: CASSSTGTGWNEQFF. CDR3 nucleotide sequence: TGTGCCAGCAGCTCGACCGGGACAGGGTGGAATGAGCAGTTCTTC.

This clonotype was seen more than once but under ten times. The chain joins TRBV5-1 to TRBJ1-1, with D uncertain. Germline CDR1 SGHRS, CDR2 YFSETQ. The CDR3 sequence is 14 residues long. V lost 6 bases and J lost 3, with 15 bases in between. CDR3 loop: CASTDGSSDTEAFF. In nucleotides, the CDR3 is TGCGCCAGCACTGACGGGTCGTCGGACACTGAAGCTTTCTTT.

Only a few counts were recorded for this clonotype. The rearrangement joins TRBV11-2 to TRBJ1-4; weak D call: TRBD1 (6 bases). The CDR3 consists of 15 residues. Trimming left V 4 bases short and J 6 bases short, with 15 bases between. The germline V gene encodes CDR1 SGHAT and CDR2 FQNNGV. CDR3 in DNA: TGTGCCAGCAGCTCGCGGGGGCAGGGTTATGAAAAACTGTTTTTT. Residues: CASSSRGQGYEKLFF.